This TCR beta chain came from a study of blood T cell repertoires in COVID-19 (dated by TCRdb to 2018 to 2021). Broadly, across the study: Samples from collaborators originated in the United States, Italy and Spain and spanned both the acute and convalescent phases of COVID-19. The prospective study material was composed of cDNA or gDNA derived from T cells, B-cell-depleted T cells, or PBMCs. Subjects who had been exposed to COVID-19, were actively infected with it, or had recovered from it provided the deeply sampled blood TCRbeta repertoires that made up the dataset. The repertoires were released in a freely available public database intended as a resource for research on the immune response to SARS-CoV-2. Samples came from the ongoing ImmuneRACE study (first 160 participants) plus 1,254 subjects from 6 global collaborators. A de-identified subject ID, COVID-19 status, age in years and sex were almost always included in the sample metadata. Where available, HLA class I and class II types were taken from metadata supplied by the sample provider and were not determined by assay-based typing. On the study overall, not on this receptor specifically: The amount of clinical and demographic metadata varied by source and participant and was provided uncurated.

Remarks on this clone: The target of this receptor is not known. Base qualities are not recorded, but no much larger clone differs from it by a single base.

TCRbeta CDR3 regions were amplified from genomic DNA using the immunoSEQ Assay, a bias-controlled multiplex PCR. From the authors' description of their analysis: Nucleated cell counts per sample were estimated from amplification of reference gene primers within the assay. To quantify the absolute abundance of each unique TCRbeta CDR3 rearrangement, sequence reads were collapsed and filtered. Productive Simpson clonality was computed per sample as the square root of Simpson's diversity index over productive rearrangements. TCRdb took over this immuneACCESS table, retaining in-frame rearrangements with V and J assigned. Such tables are incomplete; in checked studies, under half of the missing clones stem from an unresolved V gene, and the remainder is unexplained. That table gives V, J and clone size, and the DNA gave D and trimming. This sample gives 100,000 to 150,000 clones in total; roughly 83% of them show up just once. About a sixth of the sample belongs to the ten largest clones.

The collaborating institutions used their own protocols to collect whole blood in K2EDTA tubes. For TCRbeta analysis, collaborators shipped samples as frozen whole blood, isolated PBMCs, or DNA extracted from either of those sample types. The source of this sequence is a woman between 50 and 59 years old with acute or convalescent COVID-19. Sequences were obtained from peripheral blood.

CDR3 sequence: CASGLREKLFF. The sequence in DNA is TGTGCTAGTGGTTTGCGGGAAAAACTGTTTTTT. This sequence uses TRBV12-5 and TRBJ1-4, with the D gene uncertain. According to the germline V gene, CDR1 reads LGHNT and CDR2 reads FRNRAP. The CDR3, from cysteine to phenylalanine, totals 11 residues. The DNA shown is the 33-base CDR3, in frame from base 1. At the junction V is shortened by 2 bases and J by 8 bases, with 3 bases in between.